The 6 T cell receptor beta chains in this list originate from one sample, sequenced in a study of T-cell reconstitution after alpha-beta-depleted transplantation in children. This sample's TCRbeta library carried unique molecular identifier barcodes. TCRdb used MiXCR to reprocess the PCR reads, holding one entry per CDR3 protein. The table has 200,000 or so distinct CDR3 sequences, 6.3% seen once; the top ten hold under 5%. The specimen comprised PBMCs, sampled before TCRalphabeta/CD19-depleted stem cell transplant. These receptors were collected from a girl less than two years old with combined immunodeficiency, due to receive a stem cell transplant.

This clonotype was recorded at least ten times. The V and J genes are TRBV6-1 and TRBJ2-7; TRBD1 matches at 7 bases. This CDR3 region has 16 residues. Trimming removed 4 bases from V and 0 bases from J; junction bases left unmatched: 9. Germline V gene lookup returns CDR1 MNHNS and CDR2 SASEGT. In DNA form, the CDR3 reads TGTGCCAGCAGTGCTCCCAGGGGGACCGTCTCCTACGAGCAGTACTTC. This encodes CASSAPRGTVSYEQYF.

This clonotype has a count of ten or more. The chain couples TRBV13 to TRBJ2-3, with 9 positions matching TRBD1. Per germline, CDR1 PRHDT and CDR2 FYEKMQ (reference sequence). V lost 5 bases, J lost 3 bases, and 21 bases stayed unmatched. The CDR3 is 20 amino acids. The chain's CDR3 is CASSPWRTGEGTGSTDTQYF. In DNA form, the CDR3 reads TGTGCCAGCAGCCCATGGAGGACTGGGGAGGGGACAGGGTCAACAGATACGCAGTATTTT.

There are many counts of this clonotype. In DNA form, the CDR3 reads TGCAGCGTGGGTTCCGGGACAGGGGGCGGTGGCTACACCTTC. Translating it yields CSVGSGTGGGGYTF. The V gene is TRBV29-1, the J gene TRBJ1-2; 12 nucleotides align to TRBD1. In germline, CDR1 is SQVTM, CDR2 ANQGSEA. The CDR3 is 14 amino acids. J gave up 7 bases and V 6 bases, and 9 bases lay outside the gene matches.

This clonotype has ten or more counts. This chain uses TRBV25-1 with TRBJ2-7; 10 bases map to TRBD1. The CDR3 length is 15 residues. CDR1 and CDR2 (germline): MGHDK, SYGVNS. V shed 3 bases and J 5 bases; nucleotides not matched to a gene: 7. The CDR3 DNA reads as TGTGCCAGCAGTGAGTCGGACAGGGGGACGCACGAGCAGTACTTC. Amino acid sequence: CASSESDRGTHEQYF.

This clonotype was seen ten or more times. V and J are TRBV7-2 and TRBJ2-7; 9 bases line up with TRBD1. V was clipped by 5 bases and J by 5 bases; unmatched bases: 13. The CDR3 runs 16 residues. Per germline, CDR1 SGHTA and CDR2 FQGNSA. The DNA for the CDR3 is TGTGCCAGCAGCGCCCGACTGCGGGACAGGGCAGACGAGCAGTACTTC. It is translated as CASSARLRDRADEQYF.

This clonotype was seen repeatedly, ten times or more. This chain links TRBV2 with TRBJ1-1; possible D gene TRBD1, 5 bases. The CDR3 sequence is 12 residues long. The germline CDR1 and CDR2 sequences are SNHLY and FYNNEI. V dropped 2 bases and J dropped 10 bases, with 11 bases sitting between them. The CDR3 spells CASSEILGVAFF. CDR3 sequence (DNA): TGTGCCAGCAGTGAAATTCTAGGGGTAGCTTTCTTT.